Here is one T cell receptor (beta chain) with its context. Its antigen is not known. This entry comes from a study of vaccination and CD4 T cells after COVID-19. At the level of the study: Convalescent donors were composed of six males and four females, of whom two were Hispanic. Study results and caveats: Median SARS-CoV-2-reactive clonotype numbers went up from roughly 19 to 38, but not significantly.

Treatment meaning: 10-day PBMC culture with coronavirus spike peptide pools or control peptides (ViraFEST assay). Prior to the COVID-19 pandemic (2011-2018), the unexposed donor's CD4+ T cells were collected. Scientists separated out CD4+ T cells through negative selection following 10 days in culture. The J segment lost 4 bases and the V segment lost 5 bases, leaving 11 bases of the junction unmatched. The CDR3 length is 16 residues. CDR1 and CDR2 (germline): KGHDR, SFDVKD. With the Oncomine TCR Beta short-read assay, DNA from cultured CD4+ T cells was sequenced. Researchers extracted genomic DNA from CD4+ T cells that had been cultured. TCRdb used MiXCR to reprocess the PCR reads, holding one entry per CDR3 protein. The sample contains over 9,000 distinct CDR3 sequences, approximately 35% of which appear only once.

Sequenced sample: CD4+ T cells from blood, cultured in vitro. The clonotype comes from a human donor in good health. This sequence joins TRBV24-1 and TRBJ1-1, with 8 positions matching TRBD1. CDR3 in DNA: TGTGCCACCAGTGGTAATTCAGGGGGCAGCAGCACTGAAGCTTTCTTT. Translated: CATSGNSGGSSTEAFF.